This TCR beta chain was documented in a study of blood T cell repertoires in COVID-19. Study-wide background: Samples of COVID-19 (acute and convalescent) were obtained from the United States, Italy and Spain. In each case, the material was cDNA or gDNA derived from T cells, B-cell-depleted T cells, or PBMCs.

The J segment lost 1 base and the V segment lost 3 bases, leaving 4 bases of the junction unmatched. The CDR3 runs to 15 residues. CDR1 is LGHNA and CDR2 is YNFKEQ in the germline V gene. Seattle researchers signed up patients amid active infection and tracked them longitudinally. Authors' analysis steps: It was from reference gene primer amplification that nucleated cell counts were estimated. Sequencing used immunoSEQ multiplex PCR; TCRdb keeps in-frame clones, though not all of them. V and J calls and clone size follow that table, whereas D and trimming were derived from the DNA. The sample has about 200,000 clones, approximately 81% seen once.

The J gene is TRBJ2-5, the V gene TRBV4-2, with 8 bases aligning to TRBD2. This clonotype was obtained from a person aged 70 to 79 with COVID-19, enrolled during active disease. The material sequenced was peripheral blood. CDR3 sequence reads: CASSQGGRTQETQYF. The CDR3 nucleotides read TGTGCCAGCAGCCAGGGCGGGAGGACCCAAGAGACCCAGTACTTC.